This T cell receptor beta chain stems from a study of early T cells in non-severe SARS-CoV-2 infection. Individual cDNA molecules received unique molecular identifiers during library preparation. MiXCR, applied by TCRdb to the 5' RACE reads, yields one record per CDR3 protein. The sample includes some 44,000 distinct CDR3 sequences, 5% to 6.5% of them seen just once. This clonotype was counted between two and nine times. Between the trimmed V and J ends, which lost 2 bases and 10 bases, there was a span of 6 bases. The CDR3 runs 11 residues. The germline gives CDR1 MDHEN, CDR2 SYDVKM. This TCR was recovered from an adult who was a healthcare worker with PCR-confirmed SARS-CoV-2 infection or an uninfected control (not recorded which). The sample here was whole blood, taken at baseline. The rearrangement joins TRBV28 to TRBJ2-1, with D unclear. Written as DNA, the CDR3 is TGTGCCAGCAGTTTAACGCGCGAGCAGTTCTTC. Protein: CASSLTREQFF.